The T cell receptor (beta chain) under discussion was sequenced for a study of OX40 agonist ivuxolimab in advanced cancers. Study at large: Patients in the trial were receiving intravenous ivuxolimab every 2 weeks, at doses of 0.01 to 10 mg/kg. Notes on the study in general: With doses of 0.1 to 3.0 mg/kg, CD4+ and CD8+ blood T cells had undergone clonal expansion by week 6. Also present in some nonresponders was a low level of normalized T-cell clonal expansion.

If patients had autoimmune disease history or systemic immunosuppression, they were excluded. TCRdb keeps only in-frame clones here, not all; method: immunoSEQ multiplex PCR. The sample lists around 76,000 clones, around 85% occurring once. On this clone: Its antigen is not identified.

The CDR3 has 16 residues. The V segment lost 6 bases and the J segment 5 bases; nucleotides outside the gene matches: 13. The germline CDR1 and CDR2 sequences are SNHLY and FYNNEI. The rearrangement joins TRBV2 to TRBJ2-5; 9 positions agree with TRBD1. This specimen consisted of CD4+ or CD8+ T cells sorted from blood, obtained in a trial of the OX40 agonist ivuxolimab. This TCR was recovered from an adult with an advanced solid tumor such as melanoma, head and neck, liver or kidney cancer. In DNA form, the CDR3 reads TGTGCCAGCAGCGACAAAATCTGGACAGGGGTGGAGACCCAGTACTTC. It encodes CASSDKIWTGVETQYF.